These 18 T cell receptor beta chains were all obtained from the same sample, sequenced in a study of control samples from healthy donors and cancer patients. Some clones are missing from TCRdb's copy, which holds only in-frame ones; the method was immunoSEQ multiplex PCR. The sample contains about 110,000 clones, roughly 90% of which appear only once. The material sequenced was PBMCs. These receptors originate from a woman in her sixties with lung cancer.

CDR3 residues: CASSQGAKKEAFF. CDR3 sequence (DNA): TGTGCCAGCAGCCAGGGGGCGAAAAAAGAAGCTTTCTTT. V gene TRBV2 combines with J gene TRBJ1-1, with TRBD1 matching over 8 bases. There are 13 residues in the CDR3. The trim removed 6 bases at V and 8 bases at J, leaving 8 bases unmatched. Germline assignment: CDR1 SNHLY and CDR2 FYNNEI. The full variable domain, in which reference TRBV2 and TRBJ1-1 provide the parts outside the CDR3, is EPEVTQTPSHQVTQMGQEVILRCVPISNHLYFYWYRQILGQKVEFLVSFYNNEISEKSEIFDDQFSVERPDGSNFTLKIRSTKLEDSAMYFCASSQGAKKEAFFGQGTRLTVV.

The chain uses TRBV5-1 and TRBJ2-1; perhaps TRBD2 as D (6 bases). Germline assignment: CDR1 SGHRS and CDR2 YFSETQ. This CDR3 has 16 residues. V was shortened by 2 bases and J by 4 bases, with 16 bases between the two germline ends. The CDR3 nucleotides read TGCGCCAGCAGCTTTAGCGGACCCCTAATATACAATGAGCAGTTCTTC. Amino acids: CASSFSGPLIYNEQFF.

J is TRBJ2-5 and V is TRBV7-9, with 7 bases matching TRBD1. There are 17 residues in the CDR3. Germline V gene sequence: CDR1 SEHNR, CDR2 FQNEAQ (reference sequence). Trimming cost V 5 bases and J 9 bases; bases outside gene matches: 21. The CDR3 spells CASSPLDQTGYQEPQYF. The CDR3 coding sequence is TGTGCCAGCAGCCCCCTAGATCAGACAGGGTACCAGGAGCCCCAGTACTTC.

This clone appeared a single time. J is TRBJ2-7 and V is TRBV10-3; D gene uncertain. Trimming took 0 bases from V and 4 from J, leaving 7 bases between them. The CDR3 consists of 13 residues. Germline V lookup: CDR1 ENHRY, CDR2 SYGVKD. The CDR3: CAISESTAYEQYF. DNA for the CDR3: TGTGCCATCAGTGAGTCAACGGCGTACGAGCAGTACTTC.

In this sample, this clone turned up many times. At one end the junction does not follow the germline gene, possibly because of a read error. V is TRBV7-9 and J is TRBJ2-7; no clear D. Germline values: CDR1 SEHNR, CDR2 FQNEAQ (reference sequence). CDR3 size: 12 residues. CDR3 nucleotide sequence: TGTGCCAGCACCACAACCTGGGGAAGTCAAAACTTC. The encoded protein is CASTTTWGSQNF.

The CDR3 loop reads CAISPGTGDGYTF. CDR3 nucleotide sequence: TGTGCCATCAGCCCCGGGACAGGGGATGGCTACACCTTC. J is TRBJ1-2 and V is TRBV10-3; 10 nucleotides match TRBD1. The CDR3 is 13 residues long. Germline CDR1 reads ENHRY; CDR2 reads SYGVKD. The junction had 4 bases not matched to a gene; V was cut back by 6 bases and J by 6 bases.

This chain uses TRBV6-6 with TRBJ1-6; a weak D match, TRBD1 (5 bases). Trimming stripped 7 bases from V and 8 bases from J, with 12 bases between. This CDR3 has 13 amino acids. Germline V gene sequence: CDR1 MNHNY, CDR2 SVGAGI (reference sequence). CDR3 loop: CASNPREDSPLHF. The CDR3 nucleotides read TGTGCCAGCAACCCCAGGGAAGATTCACCCCTCCACTTT.

This sequence joins TRBV5-4 and TRBJ2-1, with 7 bases lining up with TRBD1. J was trimmed by 4 bases and V by 7 bases; bases with no gene match: 14. CDR3 length: 16 amino acids. CDR1 and CDR2 from the germline V gene are SGHNT and YYREEE (reference sequence). The CDR3 reads CASDRALGSPYNEQFF. The CDR3 nucleotides read TGTGCCAGCGACAGGGCTCTAGGTTCCCCGTACAATGAGCAGTTCTTC.

The V gene is TRBV28, the J gene TRBJ1-4; tentatively, D is TRBD1 (5 bases). This CDR3 is 15 amino acids long. Germline CDR1 MDHEN, CDR2 SYDVKM. V was pared by 7 bases and J by 2 bases, with 14 bases between. In DNA, the CDR3 is TGTGCCAGCACCCCGGGGGGACGTACTAATGAAAAACTGTTTTTT. It codes for CASTPGGRTNEKLFF. The entire variable domain, with the rest obtained from reference TRBV28 and TRBJ1-4, is as follows: DVKVTQSSRYLVKRTGEKVFLECVQDMDHENMFWYRQDPGLGLRLIYFSYDVKMKEKGDIPEGYSVSREKKERFSLILESASTNQTSMYLCASTPGGRTNEKLFFGSGTQLSVL.

The chain joins TRBV5-1 to TRBJ2-1; D is possibly TRBD1 or TRBD2 (5 bases each). The CDR3 extends over 15 amino acids. V dropped 7 bases and J dropped 2 bases, with 16 bases sitting between them. Germline-derived CDR1 and CDR2 are SGHRS and YFSETQ. In nucleotides, the CDR3 is TGCGCCAGCCAGTCCGGGACCGCAACCTACAATGAGCAGTTCTTC. Its translation is CASQSGTATYNEQFF.

The chain joins TRBV7-9 to TRBJ2-2; 10 bases line up with TRBD2. The CDR3 is 15 amino acids. V lost 6 bases, J lost 7 bases, and 8 bases stayed unmatched. Germline lookup yields CDR1 SEHNR and CDR2 FQNEAQ (reference sequence). CDR3 residues: CASRYTSGILGELFF. The CDR3 bases are TGTGCCAGCAGATACACTAGCGGGATACTCGGGGAGCTGTTTTTT.

The V call is TRBV6-1, the J call TRBJ1-3; D is unclear. Germline V lookup: CDR1 MNHNS, CDR2 SASEGT. Trimming took off 3 bases at V and 0 bases at J, with 9 bases between the two ends. The CDR3 length is 15 residues. This CDR3 reads CASSDLQSSGNTIYF. In DNA form, the CDR3 reads TGTGCCAGCAGTGATCTGCAGAGCTCTGGAAACACCATATATTTT.

The chain joins TRBV10-1 to TRBJ1-1; D remains unclear. The germline V gene encodes CDR1 WNHNN and CDR2 SYGVQD (reference sequence). The CDR3 sequence is 14 residues long. V shed 0 bases and J shed 7 bases, with 12 bases lying between them. Here the CDR3 DNA reads TGCGCCAGCAGTGAGTCGATATCCCGGAGTGAAGCTTTCTTT. Translation gives CASSESISRSEAFF.

This chain links TRBV18 with TRBJ1-1; D uncertain. Germline CDR1 KGHSH, CDR2 LQKENI. The CDR3 runs to 13 residues. V was clipped by 2 bases and J by 0 bases, with 4 bases between them. The CDR3 nucleotides read TGTGCCAGCTCACCAAATATGAACACTGAAGCTTTCTTT. Translated, it gives CASSPNMNTEAFF.

At least ten counts were recorded for this clone. The chain carries TRBV20-1 and TRBJ1-1; perhaps TRBD1 as D (5 bases). V was clipped by 3 bases and J by 4 bases, with 15 bases between them. There are 14 residues in the CDR3. Germline loops: CDR1 DFQATT, CDR2 SNEGSKA (reference sequence). The CDR3 region has the DNA TGCAGTGCTAGTCTTCGGGACCCGTTCACTGAAGCTTTCTTT. It codes for CSASLRDPFTEAFF.

The CDR3 DNA reads as TGTGCCAGCAGGACTACAGAGACCCAGTACTTC. Its translation: CASRTTETQYF. The chain recombines TRBV6-5 with TRBJ2-5; a possible D gene is TRBD2 (5 bases). The CDR3 contains 11 residues. The germline V gene encodes CDR1 MNHEY and CDR2 SVGAGI. Trimming shortened V by 6 bases and J by 4 bases, and 6 bases separated the two germline ends.

The gene calls are TRBV6-5 and TRBJ1-1; the match to TRBD1 covers 8 bases. The ends lost 7 bases at V and 6 bases at J; junction bases unmatched: 7. The CDR3 length is 13 residues. The V gene's germline CDR1 is MNHEY and CDR2 SVGAGI. CDR3 coding DNA: TGTGCCAGCACCATCACAGGGGGGGCTGAAGCTTTCTTT. This codes for CASTITGGAEAFF.

The chain employs TRBV30 and TRBJ1-4; 7 bases map to TRBD1. Losses at the gene ends were 7 bases for V and 8 bases for J; bases not matched to a gene: 10. This CDR3 contains 13 residues. Germline lookup yields CDR1 GTSNPN and CDR2 SVGIG (reference sequence). Written as DNA, the CDR3 is TGTGCCTCCGAAGGACCAGGGGGGGAAAAACTGTTTTTT. This encodes CASEGPGGEKLFF.